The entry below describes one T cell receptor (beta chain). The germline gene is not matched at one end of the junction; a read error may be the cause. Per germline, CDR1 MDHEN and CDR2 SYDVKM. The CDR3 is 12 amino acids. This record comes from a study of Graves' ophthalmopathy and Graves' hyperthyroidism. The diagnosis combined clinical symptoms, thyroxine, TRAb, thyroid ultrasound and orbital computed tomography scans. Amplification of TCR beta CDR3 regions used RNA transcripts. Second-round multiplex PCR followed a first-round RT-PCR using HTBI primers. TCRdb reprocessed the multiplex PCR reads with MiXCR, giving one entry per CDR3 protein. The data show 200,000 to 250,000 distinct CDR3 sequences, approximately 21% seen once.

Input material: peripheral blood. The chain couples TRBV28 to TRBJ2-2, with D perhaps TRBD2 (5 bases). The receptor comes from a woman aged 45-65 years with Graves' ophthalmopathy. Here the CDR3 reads CASTPNFGELCF. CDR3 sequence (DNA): TGTGCCAGCACTCCGAATTTTGGGGAGCTGTGTTTT.